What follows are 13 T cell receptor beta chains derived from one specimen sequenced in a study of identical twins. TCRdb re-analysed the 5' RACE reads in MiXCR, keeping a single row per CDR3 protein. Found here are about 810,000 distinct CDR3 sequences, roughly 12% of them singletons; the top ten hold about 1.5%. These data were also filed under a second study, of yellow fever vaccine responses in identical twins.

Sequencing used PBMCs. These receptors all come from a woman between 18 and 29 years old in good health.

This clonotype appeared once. In DNA, the CDR3 is TGCGCCAGCAGCTTTTCCGGGACAGCCGCAACCACAGATACGCAGTATTTT. As protein: CASSFSGTAATTDTQYF. The chain links TRBV5-1 to TRBJ2-3, with 7 bases matching TRBD1. From germline, CDR1 is SGHRS and CDR2 YFSETQ. J was trimmed by 2 bases and V by 2 bases; bases with no gene match: 11. CDR3 length: 17 amino acids.

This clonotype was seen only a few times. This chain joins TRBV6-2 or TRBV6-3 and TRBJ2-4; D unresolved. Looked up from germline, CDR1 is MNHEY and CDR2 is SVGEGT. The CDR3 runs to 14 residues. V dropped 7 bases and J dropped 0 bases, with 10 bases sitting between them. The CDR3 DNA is TGTGCCAGCACCTTAGCTGTAGCCAAAAACATTCAGTACTTC. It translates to CASTLAVAKNIQYF.

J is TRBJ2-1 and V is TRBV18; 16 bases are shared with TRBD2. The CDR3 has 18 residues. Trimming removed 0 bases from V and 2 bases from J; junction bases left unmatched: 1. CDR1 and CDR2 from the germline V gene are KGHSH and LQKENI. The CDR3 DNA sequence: TGTGCCAGCTCACCACCTGGGACTAGCGGGAGGGCCTACAATGAGCAGTTCTTC. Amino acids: CASSPPGTSGRAYNEQFF.

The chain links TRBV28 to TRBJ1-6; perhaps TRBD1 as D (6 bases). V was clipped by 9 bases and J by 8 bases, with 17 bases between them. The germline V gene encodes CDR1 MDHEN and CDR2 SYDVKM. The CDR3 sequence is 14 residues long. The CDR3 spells CASATGFDYSPLHF. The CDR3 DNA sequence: TGTGCCAGTGCCACAGGGTTTGACTATTCACCCCTCCACTTT.

The CDR3 sequence: CASRTQGDGYTF. In DNA, the CDR3 is TGTGCCAGCAGAACACAGGGGGACGGCTACACCTTC. The chain couples TRBV12-3 or TRBV12-4 to TRBJ1-2; 8 bases are a match to TRBD1. V shed 6 bases and J 8 bases; nucleotides not matched to a gene: 5. There are 12 residues in the CDR3.

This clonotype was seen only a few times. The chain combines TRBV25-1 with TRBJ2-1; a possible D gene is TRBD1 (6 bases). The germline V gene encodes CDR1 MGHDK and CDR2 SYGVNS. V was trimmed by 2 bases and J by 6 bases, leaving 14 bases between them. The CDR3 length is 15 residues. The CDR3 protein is CASSEGQRAINEQFF. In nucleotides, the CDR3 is TGTGCCAGCAGTGAAGGACAGAGGGCCATCAATGAGCAGTTCTTC. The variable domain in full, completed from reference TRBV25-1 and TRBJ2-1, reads EADIYQTPRYLVIGTGKKITLECSQTMGHDKMYWYQQDPGMELHLIHYSYGVNSTEKGDLSSESTVSRIRTEHFPLTLESARPSHTSQYLCASSEGQRAINEQFFGPGTRLTVL.

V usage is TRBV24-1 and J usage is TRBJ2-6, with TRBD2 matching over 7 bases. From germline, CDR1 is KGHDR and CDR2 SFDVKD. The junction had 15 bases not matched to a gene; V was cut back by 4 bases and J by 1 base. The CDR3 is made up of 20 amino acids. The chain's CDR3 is CATSDPSTGEGRSGANVLTF. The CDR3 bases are TGTGCCACCAGTGACCCCTCCACGGGGGAGGGTCGGTCTGGGGCCAACGTCCTGACTTTC.

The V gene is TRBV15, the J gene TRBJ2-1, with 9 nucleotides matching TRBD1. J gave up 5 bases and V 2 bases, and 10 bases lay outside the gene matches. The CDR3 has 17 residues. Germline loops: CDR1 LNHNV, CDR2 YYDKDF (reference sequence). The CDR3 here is CATSRPNRGQGDNEQFF. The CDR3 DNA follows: TGTGCCACCAGCAGACCTAACAGGGGGCAGGGGGACAATGAGCAGTTCTTC.

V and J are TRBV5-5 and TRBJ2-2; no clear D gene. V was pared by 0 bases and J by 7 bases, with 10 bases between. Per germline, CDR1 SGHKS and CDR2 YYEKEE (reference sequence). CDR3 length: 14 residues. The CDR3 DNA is TGTGCCAGCAGCTTGGCCGGGCCGGGCGGGGAGCTGTTTTTT. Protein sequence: CASSLAGPGGELFF. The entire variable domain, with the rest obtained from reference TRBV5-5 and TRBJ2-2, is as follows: DAGVTQSPTHLIKTRGQQVTLRCSPISGHKSVSWYQQVLGQGPQFIFQYYEKEERGRGNFPDRFSARQFPNYSSELNVNALLLGDSALYLCASSLAGPGGELFFGEGSRLTVL.

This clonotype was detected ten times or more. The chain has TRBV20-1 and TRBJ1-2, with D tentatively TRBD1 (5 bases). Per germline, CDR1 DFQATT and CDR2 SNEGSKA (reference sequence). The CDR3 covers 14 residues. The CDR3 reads CSPSGAAANYGYTF. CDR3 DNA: TGCAGCCCGAGTGGGGCAGCAGCTAACTATGGCTACACCTTC.

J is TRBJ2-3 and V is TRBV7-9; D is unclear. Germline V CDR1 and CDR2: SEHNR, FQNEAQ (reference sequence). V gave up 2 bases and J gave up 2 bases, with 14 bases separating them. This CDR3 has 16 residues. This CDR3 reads CASSLLAESATDTQYF. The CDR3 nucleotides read TGTGCCAGCAGCTTATTGGCAGAGTCCGCCACAGATACGCAGTATTTT.

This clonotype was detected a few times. The CDR3 nucleotides read TGCGCCAGCAGCCAAGTTGACAGGTTGAACACTGAAGCTTTCTTT. The encoded protein is CASSQVDRLNTEAFF. The chain combines TRBV4-1 with TRBJ1-1, with D possibly matching TRBD1 (6 bases). The CDR3 extends over 15 amino acids. CDR1 and CDR2 (germline): MGHRA, YSYEKL. V was pared by 1 base and J by 0 bases, with 9 bases between.

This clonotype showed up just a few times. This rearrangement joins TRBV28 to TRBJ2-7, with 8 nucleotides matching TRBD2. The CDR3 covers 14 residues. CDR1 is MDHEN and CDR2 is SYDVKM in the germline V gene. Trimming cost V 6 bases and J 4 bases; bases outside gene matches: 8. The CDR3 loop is CASRTGTSRYEQYF. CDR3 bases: TGTGCCAGCAGAACCGGGACTAGTCGGTACGAGCAGTACTTC.